This TCR beta chain was identified in a study of blood T cell repertoires in COVID-19. Germline V gene sequence: CDR1 MNHEY, CDR2 SMNVEV (reference sequence). The CDR3 runs 17 residues. V lost 2 bases and J lost 1, with 12 bases in between. The protocol was immunoSEQ multiplex PCR, while the TCRdb copy is restricted to in-frame clones and leaves out a portion. The table shows about 160,000 clones, with roughly four fifths occurring only once. The sequence was collected from a woman of 80 years or more with acute or convalescent COVID-19. Sequencing was done on a sample of peripheral blood. The V call is TRBV27, the J call TRBJ2-6; D is perhaps TRBD1 (5 bases). CDR3 bases: TGTGCCAGCAGTTTACTAGGGGTAGGATCTGGGGCCAACGTCCTGACTTTC. Residues: CASSLLGVGSGANVLTF.